A selection of T cell receptor beta chains follows, all from one sample in a study of vaccination effects on CD4 cells after COVID-19. Clones were read by immunoSEQ multiplex PCR, and TCRdb kept only the in-frame ones, dropping some. The table lists 25,000 to 30,000 clones, over 80% of them singletons. Their antigens are not known. The source was CD4+ T cells from PBMCs cultured with SARS-CoV-2 spike peptides, collected after COVID-19 vaccination. The source of these receptors is a human donor who received a COVID-19 vaccine. Some clones in this sample may be carry-over from other donors' samples. CDR3s include the opening cysteine and the closing phenylalanine or tryptophan. Fields, in order: clone size, V gene, J gene, D gene, CDR3 DNA, CDR3 protein. The D gene is left open where the match is weak. The listing skips clone size in some rows; elsewhere it reads once, few, many or a size class.

clone_size: NA
v_call: TRBV7-9
j_call: TRBJ2-1
d_call: NA
cdr3_nt: TGTGCCAGCAGCTTAGTAGTCATCGGTCAGGGGTACAATGAGCAGTTCTTC
cdr3_aa: CASSLVVIGQGYNEQFF

clone_size: NA
v_call: TRBV3-1/TRBV3-2
j_call: TRBJ1-6
d_call: NA
cdr3_nt: TGTGCCAGCAGCCCCGCGCACCTACAAGCACCCCTCCACTTT
cdr3_aa: CASSPAHLQAPLHF

clone_size: once
v_call: TRBV5-5
j_call: TRBJ1-6
d_call: NA
cdr3_nt: TGTGCCAGCAGCTTGGGTAGGGATGCCTCCTATAATTCACCCCTCCACTTT
cdr3_aa: CASSLGRDASYNSPLHF

clone_size: few
v_call: TRBV19
j_call: TRBJ1-6
d_call: NA
cdr3_nt: TGTGCCAGTAGTATTATCACAGGGAGGGATTCACCCCTCCACTTT
cdr3_aa: CASSIITGRDSPLHF

clone_size: few
v_call: TRBV5-4
j_call: TRBJ1-1
d_call: TRBD1
cdr3_nt: TGTGCCAGCAGCCGTGGACAGGGAGGCACTGAAGCTTTCTTT
cdr3_aa: CASSRGQGGTEAFF

clone_size: few
v_call: TRBV3-1/TRBV3-2
j_call: TRBJ1-1
d_call: NA
cdr3_nt: TGTGCCAGCAGCCAAACGAACACTGAAGCTTTCTTT
cdr3_aa: CASSQTNTEAFF

clone_size: NA
v_call: TRBV7-2
j_call: TRBJ2-4
d_call: TRBD2
cdr3_nt: TGTGCCAGCAGCCCGCGGGGGGCCAAAAACATTCAGTACTTC
cdr3_aa: CASSPRGAKNIQYF

clone_size: NA
v_call: TRBV30
j_call: TRBJ2-1
d_call: NA
cdr3_nt: TGTGCCTGGCTTCCCGGAAGCTCCTACAATGAGCAGTTCTTC
cdr3_aa: CAWLPGSSYNEQFF

clone_size: NA
v_call: TRBV7-7
j_call: TRBJ2-2
d_call: TRBD2
cdr3_nt: TGTGCCAGCAGCTTTACGACTAGCGGGGGGGCCGGGGAGCTGTTTTTT
cdr3_aa: CASSFTTSGGAGELFF

clone_size: medium-sized
v_call: TRBV5-5
j_call: TRBJ2-1
d_call: TRBD2
cdr3_nt: TGTGCCAGCAGCCCTTGGGAGGGAGTAAGGGAGCAGTTCTTC
cdr3_aa: CASSPWEGVREQFF

clone_size: NA
v_call: TRBV5-1
j_call: TRBJ1-1
d_call: NA
cdr3_nt: TGCGCCAGCAGCCAACCACAGGGTATGAACACTGAAGCTTTCTTT
cdr3_aa: CASSQPQGMNTEAFF

clone_size: NA
v_call: TRBV27
j_call: TRBJ2-3
d_call: NA
cdr3_nt: TGTGCCAGCACATCCCCTCGGGGAGAGGGCACAGATACGCAGTATTTT
cdr3_aa: CASTSPRGEGTDTQYF

clone_size: once
v_call: TRBV7-9
j_call: TRBJ1-2
d_call: NA
cdr3_nt: TGTGCCAGCAGCTTAACACAGGGAGCCAACTATGGCTACACCTTC
cdr3_aa: CASSLTQGANYGYTF

clone_size: NA
v_call: TRBV9
j_call: TRBJ1-1
d_call: NA
cdr3_nt: TGTGCCAGCAGCGTAGGGGCAGACGCAATGAACACTGAAGCTTTCTTT
cdr3_aa: CASSVGADAMNTEAFF

clone_size: NA
v_call: TRBV19
j_call: TRBJ1-5
d_call: TRBD1
cdr3_nt: TGTGCCAGTAGTATGACAGGGCAGCCAAATCAGCCCCAGCATTTT
cdr3_aa: CASSMTGQPNQPQHF

clone_size: NA
v_call: TRBV4-2
j_call: TRBJ2-3
d_call: TRBD2
cdr3_nt: TGTGCCAGCAGCCAGGCGGGACTAGCGCCCGGAGATACGCAGTATTTT
cdr3_aa: CASSQAGLAPGDTQYF

clone_size: NA
v_call: TRBV6-5
j_call: TRBJ1-1
d_call: NA
cdr3_nt: TGTGCCACCCTGGGGACACTGAACACTGAAGCTTTCTTT
cdr3_aa: CATLGTLNTEAFF

clone_size: NA
v_call: TRBV10-3
j_call: TRBJ2-5
d_call: NA
cdr3_nt: TGTGCCATCAGCATCAGGGTCGATGAGACCCAGTACTTC
cdr3_aa: CAISIRVDETQYF

clone_size: NA
v_call: TRBV3-1/TRBV3-2
j_call: TRBJ1-3
d_call: TRBD1
cdr3_nt: TGTGCCAGCAGTCGAGGACAGGGCGCTGGAAACACCATATATTTT
cdr3_aa: CASSRGQGAGNTIYF

clone_size: NA
v_call: TRBV5-8
j_call: TRBJ2-3
d_call: TRBD1
cdr3_nt: TGTGCCAGCCCCAGTTGGGACAGGACCCCAGATACGCAGTATTTT
cdr3_aa: CASPSWDRTPDTQYF

clone_size: NA
v_call: TRBV29-1
j_call: TRBJ1-2
d_call: NA
cdr3_nt: TGCAGCGTTGAAGACCGTGACGGAGCTAACTATGGCTACACCTTC
cdr3_aa: CSVEDRDGANYGYTF

clone_size: NA
v_call: TRBV5-1
j_call: TRBJ1-5
d_call: NA
cdr3_nt: TGCGCCAGCAGCTTGGGCGACAGTTACAATCAGCCCCAGCATTTT
cdr3_aa: CASSLGDSYNQPQHF

clone_size: NA
v_call: TRBV27
j_call: TRBJ2-3
d_call: NA
cdr3_nt: TGTGCCAGCAAGGATTGGGCGGTCAGGGGAGATACGCAGTATTTT
cdr3_aa: CASKDWAVRGDTQYF

clone_size: NA
v_call: TRBV5-1
j_call: TRBJ1-6
d_call: NA
cdr3_nt: TGCGCCAGCAGCTTGGTAGGAGTGCTGAATTCACCCCTCCACTTT
cdr3_aa: CASSLVGVLNSPLHF

clone_size: NA
v_call: TRBV18
j_call: TRBJ2-1
d_call: NA
cdr3_nt: TGTGCCAGCTCACCACCGGCCGGGGTGTATGGGTTCTTC
cdr3_aa: CASSPPAGVYGFF

clone_size: few
v_call: TRBV5-6
j_call: TRBJ2-3
d_call: NA
cdr3_nt: TGTGCCAGCAGCTTGGGGGGTTGGACAGATACGCAGTATTTT
cdr3_aa: CASSLGGWTDTQYF

clone_size: NA
v_call: TRBV19
j_call: TRBJ2-2
d_call: TRBD2
cdr3_nt: TGTGCCAGCAGGGACTACTCGAGCACCGGGGAGCTGTTTTTT
cdr3_aa: CASRDYSSTGELFF

clone_size: NA
v_call: TRBV4-1
j_call: TRBJ1-5
d_call: TRBD1
cdr3_nt: TGCGCCAGCAGCCACTCTATCGGACAGGGTATTAATCAGCCCCAGCATTTT
cdr3_aa: CASSHSIGQGINQPQHF

clone_size: NA
v_call: TRBV28
j_call: TRBJ1-1
d_call: NA
cdr3_nt: TGTGCCAGCAGACCCGAGAGAGGGGGTTGGTCTGAAGCTTTCTTT
cdr3_aa: CASRPERGGWSEAFF

clone_size: NA
v_call: TRBV18
j_call: TRBJ2-5
d_call: NA
cdr3_nt: TGTGCCAGCTCACCATTACAGGGACAAGAGACCCAGTACTTC
cdr3_aa: CASSPLQGQETQYF

clone_size: few
v_call: TRBV14
j_call: TRBJ1-1
d_call: TRBD1
cdr3_nt: TGTGCCAGCAGCCAACCCTACAGGGGGCGAGGTGAAGCTTTCTTT
cdr3_aa: CASSQPYRGRGEAFF

clone_size: NA
v_call: TRBV5-1
j_call: TRBJ2-1
d_call: NA
cdr3_nt: TGCGCCAGCAGAAAGGCAGGGGCCTACAATGAGCAGTTCTTC
cdr3_aa: CASRKAGAYNEQFF

clone_size: NA
v_call: TRBV7-2
j_call: TRBJ2-1
d_call: NA
cdr3_nt: TGTGCCAGCAGCGTCGGACAGAAGGGCAATGAGCAGTTCTTC
cdr3_aa: CASSVGQKGNEQFF

clone_size: NA
v_call: TRBV4-1
j_call: TRBJ1-5
d_call: NA
cdr3_nt: TGCGCCAGCAGCCAATCGGAGTTTAGAAGCAATCAGCCCCAGCATTTT
cdr3_aa: CASSQSEFRSNQPQHF

clone_size: NA
v_call: TRBV10-3
j_call: TRBJ1-3
d_call: NA
cdr3_nt: TGTGCCATCACCCCGGACACCGGGTTCGGAAACACCATATATTTT
cdr3_aa: CAITPDTGFGNTIYF

clone_size: NA
v_call: TRBV19
j_call: TRBJ2-5
d_call: NA
cdr3_nt: TGTGCCAGTAGTATAGGACAGGACCCGTACCAAGAGACCCAGTACTTC
cdr3_aa: CASSIGQDPYQETQYF

clone_size: NA
v_call: TRBV20-1
j_call: TRBJ2-5
d_call: NA
cdr3_nt: TGCAGTGCTAGTGTTCGGGCAGGTAGAGAGACCCAGTACTTC
cdr3_aa: CSASVRAGRETQYF

clone_size: NA
v_call: TRBV5-6
j_call: TRBJ1-1
d_call: NA
cdr3_nt: TGTGCCAGCAGCTCCGAATGGGGGAGGGACACTGAAGCTTTCTTT
cdr3_aa: CASSSEWGRDTEAFF

clone_size: NA
v_call: TRBV6-5
j_call: TRBJ1-1
d_call: TRBD1
cdr3_nt: TGTGCCAGCCACAGGACAGGTATGAACACTGAAGCTTTCTTT
cdr3_aa: CASHRTGMNTEAFF

clone_size: once
v_call: TRBV6-5
j_call: TRBJ1-2
d_call: TRBD1
cdr3_nt: TGTGCCAGCAGACAGGGGGCTTACTATGGCTACACCTTC
cdr3_aa: CASRQGAYYGYTF

clone_size: NA
v_call: TRBV10-3
j_call: TRBJ1-1
d_call: TRBD1
cdr3_nt: TGTGCCATCATGCCCGGGACAGTAAACACTGAAGCTTTCTTT
cdr3_aa: CAIMPGTVNTEAFF

clone_size: NA
v_call: TRBV7-9
j_call: TRBJ1-5
d_call: TRBD1
cdr3_nt: TGTGCCAGCAGCCCCGGGGACAGGGCCAATCAGCCCCAGCATTTT
cdr3_aa: CASSPGDRANQPQHF

clone_size: medium-sized
v_call: TRBV29-1
j_call: TRBJ2-3
d_call: TRBD1
cdr3_nt: TGCAGCGCCAACGCCAGGGACAGGGAGTGGGCAGATACGCAGTATTTT
cdr3_aa: CSANARDREWADTQYF

clone_size: once
v_call: TRBV30
j_call: TRBJ2-5
d_call: NA
cdr3_nt: TGTGCCTGGAGTGAGGTCCAGGGCCGGACCCAGTACTTC
cdr3_aa: CAWSEVQGRTQYF

clone_size: NA
v_call: TRBV20-1
j_call: TRBJ1-4
d_call: NA
cdr3_nt: TGCAGTGCTAGATATGAAAAACTGTTTTTT
cdr3_aa: CSARYEKLFF

clone_size: NA
v_call: TRBV7-2
j_call: TRBJ1-2
d_call: NA
cdr3_nt: TGTGCCAGCAGCTTCGTCCGATCGGACTATGGCTACACCTTC
cdr3_aa: CASSFVRSDYGYTF

clone_size: NA
v_call: TRBV6-5
j_call: TRBJ1-1
d_call: NA
cdr3_nt: TGTGCCAGCAGTTACTTGGCAGGGGCTGAAGCTTTCTTT
cdr3_aa: CASSYLAGAEAFF

clone_size: few
v_call: TRBV7-8
j_call: TRBJ2-2
d_call: NA
cdr3_nt: TGTGCCAGCAGCGGGGCAGGGCCCACCGGGGAGCTGTTTTTT
cdr3_aa: CASSGAGPTGELFF

clone_size: NA
v_call: TRBV28
j_call: TRBJ2-2
d_call: NA
cdr3_nt: TGTGCCAGCAGTTCAGCCGGTAACACCGGGGAGCTGTTTTTT
cdr3_aa: CASSSAGNTGELFF

clone_size: NA
v_call: TRBV6-1
j_call: TRBJ1-2
d_call: NA
cdr3_nt: TGTGCCAGCAGCCGCCAGGGGTTTCGTGGCTACACCTTC
cdr3_aa: CASSRQGFRGYTF

clone_size: few
v_call: TRBV5-4
j_call: TRBJ1-2
d_call: TRBD1
cdr3_nt: TGTGCCAGCAGCTTAGAGGGGGCCTATGGCTACACCTTC
cdr3_aa: CASSLEGAYGYTF

clone_size: few
v_call: TRBV2
j_call: TRBJ1-5
d_call: NA
cdr3_nt: TGTGCCAGCAGTTCATTTGGGATTCAGCCCCAGCATTTT
cdr3_aa: CASSSFGIQPQHF

clone_size: NA
v_call: TRBV5-1
j_call: TRBJ2-3
d_call: NA
cdr3_nt: TGCGCCAGCAGCTTTCAAGGGTACACAGATACGCAGTATTTT
cdr3_aa: CASSFQGYTDTQYF